The rows below give T cell receptor beta chains drawn from one sample of a study of blood T cell repertoires in COVID-19. The method was immunoSEQ multiplex PCR; TCRdb's version includes in-frame clones alone and lacks a portion of them. The table records a few hundred thousand clones, approximately 88% of them present only once. Input material: peripheral blood. Source of these receptors: a woman aged 25 to 39 who had recovered from COVID-19. Each CDR3 is given with its conserved first and last residue. D genes are given only for firm matches. Size is stated for part of the rows, as once, few or many counts, or as a class when the clone is expanded.

cdr3_aa cdr3_nt clone_size v_call d_call j_call
CASSLRARRTDTQYF TGTGCCAGCAGTTTAAGGGCTAGGAGGACAGATACGCAGTATTTT . TRBV28 . TRBJ2-3
CASSILAGESEQYF TGTGCCAGCAGTATACTAGCGGGGGAATCCGAGCAGTACTTC . TRBV27 TRBD2 TRBJ2-7
CSVGATNEKLFF TGCAGCGTTGGCGCAACTAATGAAAAACTGTTTTTT . TRBV29-1 . TRBJ1-4
CASSYGTGLTEAFF TGTGCCAGCAGTTACGGGACAGGGCTAACTGAAGCTTTCTTT . TRBV6-5 TRBD1 TRBJ1-1
CASSITGGGLYTEAFF TGTGCCAGTAGTATCACAGGTGGCGGACTATACACTGAAGCTTTCTTT . TRBV19 . TRBJ1-1
CASSLAGVTGELFF TGTGCCAGCAGCTTAGCGGGGGTGACCGGGGAGCTGTTTTTT few TRBV11-2 . TRBJ2-2
CASRIQTDTQYF TGTGCCAGCAGAATCCAGACAGATACGCAGTATTTT . TRBV12-3/TRBV12-4 . TRBJ2-3
CASSPPRVYYEQYF TGTGCCAGCAGCCCCCCCAGGGTGTACTACGAGCAGTACTTC . TRBV6-6 . TRBJ2-7
CASSSAGNQPQHF TGTGCCAGCAGTTCCGCGGGCAATCAGCCCCAGCATTTT . TRBV27 . TRBJ1-5
CASSLTGFNQPQHF TGTGCCAGCAGCTTAACAGGGTTCAATCAGCCCCAGCATTTT . TRBV11-2 . TRBJ1-5
CASSGAAGGQETQYF TGTGCCAGCAGCGGTGCCGCGGGGGGGCAAGAGACCCAGTACTTC . TRBV9 TRBD2 TRBJ2-5
CASSHRSEAFF TGCGCCAGCAGTCATAGGAGTGAAGCTTTCTTT . TRBV23-1 . TRBJ1-1
CASSLEGHPNSPLHF TGCGCCAGCAGCTTGGAAGGACATCCAAATTCACCCCTCCACTTT . TRBV5-1 . TRBJ1-6
CASSAGTLSPYEQYF TGTGCCAGCAGTGCCGGGACTCTTAGCCCCTACGAGCAGTACTTC once TRBV25-1 . TRBJ2-7
CASSGTVGNEQFF TGTGCCAGCAGCGGCACGGTCGGCAATGAGCAGTTCTTC few TRBV9 . TRBJ2-1
CASSLDRGTEAFF TGTGCCAGCAGTTTGGACAGGGGTACTGAAGCTTTCTTT . TRBV27 TRBD1 TRBJ1-1
CASSGITGGVNTGELFF TGTGCCAGCAGTGGAATCACGGGGGGAGTAAACACCGGGGAGCTGTTTTTT . TRBV2 TRBD2 TRBJ2-2
CASTGQGVEKLFF TGTGCCAGCACGGGACAGGGGGTAGAAAAACTGTTTTTT . TRBV27 TRBD1 TRBJ1-4
CATTLQGTEETQYF TGTGCCACCACGCTACAGGGCACGGAGGAGACCCAGTACTTC . TRBV5-4 . TRBJ2-5
CASSPTPYYEQYF TGTGCCAGCAGTCCGACACCCTACTACGAGCAGTACTTC . TRBV27 . TRBJ2-7
CASSLRGETQYF TGTGCCAGTAGCTTGCGGGGAGAGACCCAGTACTTC . TRBV19 . TRBJ2-5
CASSSGTSGREQYF TGTGCCAGCAGTTCTGGGACTAGCGGGCGAGAGCAGTACTTC . TRBV6-5 TRBD2 TRBJ2-7
CASGEGGGSSPLHF TGTGCCAGCGGGGAGGGGGGGGGTAGTTCACCCCTCCACTTT few TRBV2 . TRBJ1-6
CASSILGQGGDSPLHF TGTGCCAGCTCAATCCTTGGACAGGGAGGGGATTCACCCCTCCACTTT . TRBV18 TRBD1 TRBJ1-6
CASSPNRDSYYEQYF TGTGCCAGCAGCCCAAACCGGGACAGCTATTACGAGCAGTACTTC . TRBV7-6 TRBD1 TRBJ2-7
CASSLVRSNSPLHF TGTGCCAGCAGCTTAGTACGGAGCAATTCACCCCTCCACTTT . TRBV7-2 . TRBJ1-6
CASSLWGGYGYTF TGTGCCAGCAGTTTATGGGGGGGCTATGGCTACACCTTC few TRBV27 . TRBJ1-2
CASSHQLAGGYSSTDTQYF TGTGCCAGCAGCCACCAACTAGCGGGGGGATATTCTAGCACAGATACGCAGTATTTT . TRBV14 TRBD2 TRBJ2-3
CASHGGASGVTRLSYEQYF TGTGCCAGCCACGGGGGGGCTAGCGGGGTGACGCGCCTATCCTACGAGCAGTACTTC . TRBV28 TRBD2 TRBJ2-7